Following are 29 T cell receptor beta chains from one sample sequenced in a study of T cells in Graves' hyperthyroidism and ophthalmopathy. Template material for amplifying TCR beta CDR3 regions consisted of RNA transcripts. HTBI primers were employed in a first-round RT-PCR of the TCR CDR3. Each CDR3 protein gets one entry after TCRdb re-called the multiplex PCR reads with MiXCR. The sample includes 40,000 to 60,000 distinct CDR3 sequences, less than 50% of them seen just once. The sequenced sample consisted of blood. These receptors were collected from a woman in her forties or fifties with Graves' ophthalmopathy.

On this clonotype: A much larger clone is a single base away; this may be a read error. This chain uses TRBV12-3 or TRBV12-4 with TRBJ1-5; D perhaps matches TRBD1 (5 bases). The CDR3 is made up of 14 amino acids. The V and J ends lost 7 bases and 6 bases respectively, with 16 bases between them. The CDR3 reads CASNPGLSAQPQHF. CDR3 bases: TGTGCCAGCAACCCGGGACTCTCGGCTCAGCCCCAGCATTTT.

The table lists this clonotype with many counts. The CDR3 sequence is CSARDLAGGRDEQYF. CDR3 DNA: TGCAGTGCTAGAGATTTAGCGGGAGGGCGGGACGAGCAGTACTTC. The chain couples TRBV20-1 to TRBJ2-7; 11 nucleotides match TRBD2. Germline CDR1 and CDR2: DFQATT and SNEGSKA (reference sequence). The CDR3 has 15 amino acids. Losses at the gene ends were 0 bases for V and 5 bases for J; bases not matched to a gene: 6.

The J gene is TRBJ2-5, the V gene TRBV7-6, with 10 nucleotides matching TRBD2. Germline trimming cut 2 bases from V and 2 bases from J; bases unmatched to any gene: 11. CDR3 length equals 18 residues. Germline V gene lookup returns CDR1 SGHVS and CDR2 FNYEAQ. The CDR3: CASSLRGGLAGVQETQYF. The CDR3 nucleotides are TGTGCCAGCAGCTTAAGAGGAGGCCTAGCGGGAGTTCAAGAGACCCAGTACTTC. Filled out from reference TRBV7-6 and TRBJ2-5, the complete variable domain reads GAGVSQSPRYKVTKRGQDVALRCDPISGHVSLYWYRQALGQGPEFLTYFNYEAQQDKSGLPNDRFSAERPEGSISTLTIQRTEQRDSAMYRCASSLRGGLAGVQETQYFGPGTRLLVL.

This clonotype was detected ten times or more. The chain uses TRBV20-1 and TRBJ2-5; 12 bases fit TRBD2. This CDR3 is 15 amino acids long. The V gene's germline CDR1 is DFQATT and CDR2 SNEGSKA (reference sequence). With 6 bases clipped from V and 0 bases from J, the junction kept 5 bases outside the gene matches. The CDR3 spells CSARGLAGHQETQYF. The CDR3 DNA reads TGCAGTGCCCGCGGACTAGCGGGGCACCAAGAGACCCAGTACTTC.

This clonotype has ten or more counts. The chain uses TRBV7-3 and TRBJ2-2, with D uncertain. The CDR3 runs to 11 residues. Germline lookup yields CDR1 SGHTA and CDR2 FQGTGA. V dropped 5 bases and J dropped 7 bases, with 5 bases sitting between them. The CDR3 region has the DNA TGTGCCAGCAGCCTGGACGGGGAGCTGTTTTTT. This codes for CASSLDGELFF.

A remark on this clonotype: Lacking the conserved final phenylalanine or tryptophan, this CDR3 likely reflects a read error. Because the CDR3's place on the DNA is in doubt, the DNA is left out and the CDR3 is given as listed by TCRdb. The chain uses TRBV7-9 and TRBJ1-2; the D call TRBD1 from the table was never checked on the DNA. The CDR3 numbers 9 amino acids, ends counted. Per germline, CDR1 SEHNR and CDR2 FQNEAQ (reference sequence). CDR3 protein: CASSLAGGL.

This clonotype was observed many times. V is TRBV19 and J is TRBJ2-5, with D possibly being TRBD1 (5 bases). The CDR3 covers 12 residues. Trimming took 5 bases from V and 4 from J, leaving 8 bases between them. CDR1 LNHDA and CDR2 SQIVND come from the germline V gene (reference sequence). The DNA of the CDR3 is TGTGCCAGTAGTTTGCAGGGAGAGACCCAGTACTTC. Translation gives CASSLQGETQYF.

The sample holds many counts of this clonotype. For the CDR3, the DNA is TGTGCCAGCAGCTTAGAGGTCTGGCGGGGGGGAGAGACCCAGTACTTC. Amino acid sequence: CASSLEVWRGGETQYF. The chain is built from TRBV7-6 and TRBJ2-5, with TRBD2 identical over 9 bases. Germline trimming cut 1 base from V and 4 bases from J; bases unmatched to any gene: 7. Germline V lookup: CDR1 SGHVS, CDR2 FNYEAQ. CDR3 length: 16 residues. Combining the CDR3 with reference TRBV7-6 and TRBJ2-5 gives the whole variable domain GAGVSQSPRYKVTKRGQDVALRCDPISGHVSLYWYRQALGQGPEFLTYFNYEAQQDKSGLPNDRFSAERPEGSISTLTIQRTEQRDSAMYRCASSLEVWRGGETQYFGPGTRLLVL.

In its sample, this clonotype was seen many times. V gene TRBV4-3 combines with J gene TRBJ2-7; D ambiguous. The V gene's germline CDR1 is LGHNA and CDR2 YSLEER. Deletions cut 1 base from V and 10 bases from J, with 8 bases between. The CDR3 covers 11 residues. The CDR3 nucleotides read TGCGCCAGCAGCCAAGGGGGTCCTCAGTACTTC. This gives the protein CASSQGGPQYF.

This clonotype was found a few times. This chain connects TRBV19 to TRBJ1-5; D is perhaps TRBD1 (6 bases). The germline V and J ends were trimmed by 0 bases and 7 bases, with 13 bases remaining between them. Germline CDR1 reads LNHDA; CDR2 reads SQIVND (reference sequence). The CDR3 length is 15 residues. For the CDR3, the DNA is TGTGCCAGTAGTATAGATCCCAGGGGATGGCAGCCCCAGCATTTT. Encoded protein: CASSIDPRGWQPQHF.

The genes are TRBV19 and TRBJ2-3; 13 bases agree with TRBD2. J lost 2 bases, V lost 5 bases, and 7 bases had no gene match. This CDR3 is built from 17 residues. Germline V lookup: CDR1 LNHDA, CDR2 SQIVND (reference sequence). CDR3 protein: CASSYRLAGGLTDTQYF. The CDR3 DNA sequence: TGTGCCAGTAGTTATCGACTAGCGGGGGGTCTCACAGATACGCAGTATTTT.

V and J are TRBV7-2 and TRBJ2-7, with TRBD2 matching 7 bases. Germline V gives CDR1 SGHTA, CDR2 FQGNSA. This CDR3 region has 15 residues. J gave up 3 bases and V 6 bases, and 11 bases lay outside the gene matches. The CDR3 DNA sequence: TGTGCCAGCAGACTGACTAGCTCAGAGGTCTACGAGCAGTACTTC. Translated, it gives CASRLTSSEVYEQYF.

The chain links TRBV19 to TRBJ1-5; a weak D match, TRBD1 (6 bases). The CDR3 runs to 15 residues. V was cut by 7 bases and J by 2 bases, with 15 bases left in between. Looked up from germline, CDR1 is LNHDA and CDR2 is SQIVND (reference sequence). As DNA, the CDR3 is TGTGCCAGTAAAAACAGGGACGGAGGCAATCAGCCCCAGCATTTT. As protein: CASKNRDGGNQPQHF.

By share of the sample, this clonotype is medium-sized. The chain employs TRBV10-3 and TRBJ1-5; tentative D call: TRBD1 (5 bases). V was clipped by 11 bases and J by 4 bases, with 15 bases between them. In germline, CDR1 is ENHRY, CDR2 SYGVKD. The CDR3 runs 13 residues. Here the CDR3 DNA reads TGTGCCGCCCGGGACGGAGGGAATCAGCCCCAGCATTTT. Protein: CAARDGGNQPQHF.

This rearrangement joins TRBV10-2 to TRBJ1-2, with D possibly being TRBD1 (5 bases). Germline CDR1 reads WSHSY; CDR2 reads SAAADI. Deletions cut 4 bases from V and 4 bases from J, with 19 bases between. This CDR3 contains 16 residues. In DNA form, the CDR3 reads TGCGCCAGCAGTGCTAGGACCGGGACCGATCTCTATGGCTACACCTTC. Amino acids: CASSARTGTDLYGYTF.

This clonotype was recorded at least ten times. The chain has TRBV10-3 and TRBJ2-1; no clear D gene. In germline, CDR1 is ENHRY, CDR2 SYGVKD. V gave up 5 bases and J gave up 7 bases, with 6 bases separating them. The CDR3 runs to 11 residues. CDR3 DNA: TGTGCCATCAGTCTTGGGAATGAGCAGTTCTTC. This gives the protein CAISLGNEQFF.

This clonotype has more than one count but fewer than ten. This chain connects TRBV20-1 to TRBJ1-2, with TRBD1 matching over 9 bases. CDR1 and CDR2 from the germline V gene are DFQATT and SNEGSKA (reference sequence). V shed 5 bases, J shed 4 bases, and the junction held 2 bases outside the gene matches. The CDR3 extends over 12 amino acids. The CDR3 DNA reads TGCAGTGCTGGGACAGGGACCTATGGCTACACCTTC. Its translation: CSAGTGTYGYTF.

This clonotype has ten or more counts. CDR3 loop: CASSPGGSGSYNEQFF. In DNA, the CDR3 is TGTGCCAGCAGCCCGGGGGGTAGCGGGAGTTACAATGAGCAGTTCTTC. The chain links TRBV11-2 to TRBJ2-1, with TRBD2 matching 9 bases. The ends lost 5 bases at V and 4 bases at J; junction bases unmatched: 9. Germline-derived CDR1 and CDR2 are SGHAT and FQNNGV. This CDR3 contains 16 residues.

This rearrangement joins TRBV20-1 to TRBJ2-7; D is possibly TRBD1 or TRBD2 (5 bases each). Germline V gives CDR1 DFQATT, CDR2 SNEGSKA (reference sequence). The CDR3 loop spans 13 amino acids. Trimming removed 6 bases from V and 5 bases from J, with 17 bases in between. CDR3 in amino acids: CSAVPGTANEQYF. Here the CDR3 DNA reads TGCAGTGCCGTTCCCGGGACGGCTAACGAGCAGTACTTC.

This clonotype occurred many times. The rearrangement joins TRBV12-3 or TRBV12-4 to TRBJ2-3; 8 positions match TRBD2. The ends lost 7 bases at V and 8 bases at J; junction bases unmatched: 11. This CDR3 contains 14 residues. CDR3 sequence reads: CASIQDSGAVTQYF. CDR3 DNA sequence: TGTGCCAGCATTCAAGATAGCGGGGCGGTTACGCAGTATTTT.

This clonotype showed up many times. The gene calls are TRBV19 and TRBJ2-1, with TRBD2 identical over 9 bases. CDR1 and CDR2 from the germline V gene are LNHDA and SQIVND (reference sequence). CDR3 length: 16 amino acids. Trimming took 1 base from V and 8 from J; bases not matched to a gene: 9. CDR3 region: CASSIGGLAGRYEQFF. The DNA of the CDR3 is TGTGCCAGTAGTATAGGTGGTCTAGCGGGGAGATATGAGCAGTTCTTC.

Comment on this clonotype: A single base separates this from a much larger clone, so it may be a read error. V and J are TRBV12-5 and TRBJ2-7; D gene uncertain. Germline lookup yields CDR1 LGHNT and CDR2 FRNRAP. This CDR3 has 13 residues. Between the trimmed V and J ends, which lost 2 bases and 5 bases, there was a span of 10 bases. This CDR3 is CASGLSSSHEQYF. In DNA form, the CDR3 reads TGTGCTAGTGGTTTGAGCAGTTCCCACGAGCAGTACTTC.

This clonotype was observed many times. The genes are TRBV9 and TRBJ1-3, with D possibly TRBD1 on 5 matching bases. CDR1 SGDLS and CDR2 YYNGEE come from the germline V gene. V dropped 0 bases and J dropped 0 bases, with 10 bases sitting between them. The length of the CDR3 is 16 residues. In nucleotides, the CDR3 is TGTGCCAGCAGCGTAGCCCTAAGGGGCTCTGGAAACACCATATATTTT. It yields the protein CASSVALRGSGNTIYF.

The chain couples TRBV19 to TRBJ1-1, with a weak D call TRBD1 (6 bases). V was trimmed by 9 bases and J by 5 bases, leaving 25 bases between them. The germline V gene has CDR1 LNHDA and CDR2 SQIVND (reference sequence). The length of the CDR3 is 16 residues. This CDR3 reads CASNIDPGGARTEAFF. The DNA for the CDR3 is TGTGCCAGCAATATAGACCCGGGGGGGGCGCGTACTGAAGCTTTCTTT.

The J gene is TRBJ2-2, the V gene TRBV20-1; TRBD2 agrees at 8 bases. CDR1 and CDR2 (germline): DFQATT, SNEGSKA (reference sequence). This CDR3 is 17 amino acids long. The junction had 13 bases not matched to a gene; V was cut back by 0 bases and J by 7 bases. CDR3 DNA sequence: TGCAGTGCTAGAGATGCGGGGAGCGGGAGTGTTGGCGGGGAGCTGTTTTTT. This gives the protein CSARDAGSGSVGGELFF.

This clonotype was counted many times. The chain joins TRBV12-3 or TRBV12-4 to TRBJ1-4; TRBD1 might be the D (6 bases). Trimming cost V 6 bases and J 6 bases, with 17 bases left between them. This CDR3 is 15 amino acids long. CDR3 coding DNA: TGTGCCAGCAGCCCTACAGGGAACGGGCATGAAAAACTGTTTTTT. Translation gives CASSPTGNGHEKLFF.

The rearrangement joins TRBV29-1 to TRBJ1-4, with D possibly TRBD1 on 6 matching bases. CDR1 and CDR2 (germline): SQVTM, ANQGSEA. V was shortened by 0 bases and J by 7 bases, with 12 bases between the two germline ends. The length of the CDR3 is 14 residues. CDR3 in amino acids: CSVEDGGGLEKLFF. CDR3 in DNA: TGCAGCGTTGAAGACGGGGGGGGCCTTGAAAAACTGTTTTTT.

Only one count was recorded for this clonotype. It is likely a read error, because the conserved phenylalanine at the end of the CDR3 is missing. The chain has TRBV2 and TRBJ2-7, with D perhaps TRBD1 (6 bases). Trimming took off 5 bases at V and 1 base at J, with 12 bases between the two ends. CDR3 length equals 14 residues. Germline V gene lookup returns CDR1 SNHLY and CDR2 FYNNEI. CDR3 coding DNA: TGTGCCAGCAGTAGATATGGACAGTCCTACGAGCAGTACCTC. Translation: CASSRYGQSYEQYL.

The V call is TRBV6-1, the J call TRBJ2-7; 7 nucleotides match TRBD2. With V trimmed by 7 bases and J by 1 base, 10 bases remained unmatched. Germline CDR1 is MNHNS and CDR2 is SASEGT. The CDR3 covers 15 residues. In nucleotides, the CDR3 is TGTGCCAGCAAGGAGGGATCAGCGGGATCCTACGAGCAGTACTTC. As protein: CASKEGSAGSYEQYF.